Below, 32 T cell receptor beta chains from the same sample are listed, as sequenced in a study of response to subunit inactivated influenza vaccine. TCRdb passed the RT-PCR reads through MiXCR, listing each CDR3 protein once. The sample has 450,000 to 600,000 distinct CDR3 sequences, around 8% seen once. The sample was PBMCs from blood, taken less than 30 months after vaccination. These receptors were collected from a man aged 45-69 years who received an inactivated influenza vaccine.

There are a few counts of this clonotype. This chain uses TRBV7-2 with TRBJ2-4; 8 positions match TRBD1. Germline CDR1 and CDR2: SGHTA and FQGNSA. V trimming: 5 bases; J trimming: 4 bases; junction bases outside the gene matches: 4. The CDR3 totals 14 residues. The chain's CDR3 is CASSIGQGKNIQYF. The CDR3 DNA follows: TGTGCCAGCAGCATAGGACAGGGTAAAAACATTCAGTACTTC.

This clonotype was observed a handful of times. The genes are TRBV20-1 and TRBJ2-2; a possible D gene is TRBD2 (5 bases). V gave up 6 bases and J gave up 3 bases, with 20 bases separating them. In germline, CDR1 is DFQATT, CDR2 SNEGSKA (reference sequence). The CDR3 has 16 residues. The CDR3 sequence is CSAHTYGKLDTGELFF. Here the CDR3 DNA reads TGCAGTGCCCATACCTACGGGAAGTTGGACACCGGGGAGCTGTTTTTT.

The rearrangement links TRBV11-2 to TRBJ1-2; TRBD1 might be the D (6 bases). CDR3 length: 15 amino acids. In germline, CDR1 is SGHAT, CDR2 FQNNGV. Trimming pared 0 bases from V and 2 bases from J, leaving 10 bases between. CDR3 sequence: CASSLDAGQNYGYTF. The CDR3 coding sequence is TGTGCCAGCAGCTTAGATGCCGGACAGAACTATGGCTACACCTTC.

The sample holds a few counts of this clonotype. The chain has TRBV6-2 or TRBV6-3 and TRBJ2-1; 8 bases are shared with TRBD2. V was clipped by 7 bases and J by 2 bases; unmatched bases: 7. This CDR3 region has 15 residues. Germline CDR1 is MNHEY and CDR2 is SVGEGT. In DNA form, the CDR3 reads TGTGCCAGCAACCCCCGACTAGCGCCCTACAATGAGCAGTTCTTC. Its protein is CASNPRLAPYNEQFF.

The CDR3: CSASDHSYNEQFF. Here the CDR3 DNA reads TGCAGTGCTTCGGACCACTCCTACAATGAGCAGTTCTTC. The chain couples TRBV20-1 to TRBJ2-1; D gene unclear. The CDR3 contains 13 residues. V gave up 5 bases and J gave up 0 bases, with 8 bases separating them. Germline CDR1 and CDR2: DFQATT and SNEGSKA (reference sequence).

The chain uses TRBV13 and TRBJ2-4, with 7 bases matching TRBD1. CDR1 and CDR2 from the germline V gene are PRHDT and FYEKMQ (reference sequence). CDR3 length equals 17 residues. V was clipped by 0 bases and J by 1 base; unmatched bases: 6. The CDR3 is CASSLGLWTGAKNIQYF. In DNA form, the CDR3 reads TGTGCCAGCAGCTTAGGCCTTTGGACAGGTGCCAAAAACATTCAGTACTTC. The full variable domain, rest sourced from reference TRBV13 and TRBJ2-4, is AAGVIQSPRHLIKEKRETATLKCYPIPRHDTVYWYQQGPGQDPQFLISFYEKMQSDKGSIPDRFSAQQFSDYHSELNMSSLELGDSALYFCASSLGLWTGAKNIQYFGAGTRLSVL.

This clonotype was counted a few times. CDR3 protein: CASKTPGQGFADTQYF. The CDR3 DNA follows: TGTGCCAGCAAAACACCGGGACAGGGGTTTGCAGATACGCAGTATTTT. The chain couples TRBV2 to TRBJ2-3; TRBD1 matches at 10 bases. Trimming at V came to 7 bases and at J to 4 bases, leaving 11 bases not matched to a gene. CDR1 SNHLY and CDR2 FYNNEI come from the germline V gene. The CDR3 length is 16 residues.

This clonotype was detected ten times or more. The chain uses TRBV28 and TRBJ1-2, with 9 bases identical to TRBD1. In germline, CDR1 is MDHEN, CDR2 SYDVKM. The CDR3 has 14 amino acids. Trimming cost V 4 bases and J 5 bases; bases outside gene matches: 5. Here the CDR3 reads CASSSRTGVYGYTF. The CDR3 coding sequence is TGTGCCAGCAGTTCTAGGACAGGGGTTTATGGCTACACCTTC.

This clonotype was seen ten or more times. The chain's CDR3 is CASSYQLTGGIEQFF. The CDR3, as DNA: TGTGCCAGCAGTTACCAACTCACAGGGGGCATTGAGCAGTTCTTC. V gene TRBV12-3 or TRBV12-4 combines with J gene TRBJ2-1; 9 positions match TRBD1. The CDR3 spans 15 residues. V was pared by 4 bases and J by 9 bases, with 10 bases of the junction left unmatched.

The sample holds a few counts of this clonotype. The V call is TRBV6-1, the J call TRBJ1-1; unclear D gene. Germline V gene lookup returns CDR1 MNHNS and CDR2 SASEGT. The ends were cut back, 5 bases at V and 1 base at J, with 11 bases in the middle. CDR3 size: 14 residues. CDR3 residues: CASSRGAANTEAFF. The CDR3 region has the DNA TGTGCCAGCAGTCGGGGAGCAGCGAACACTGAAGCTTTCTTT.

This clonotype came up a few times. The rearrangement joins TRBV6-2 or TRBV6-3 to TRBJ2-3; D could derive from TRBD1 or TRBD2 (5 bases each). Trimming removed 0 bases at V and 4 bases at J, with 11 bases between. The CDR3 runs 15 residues. CDR1 MNHEY and CDR2 SVGEGT come from the germline V gene. In DNA, the CDR3 is TGTGCCAGCAGTTACTCGAGGGGTTCGGCAGATACGCAGTATTTT. Protein product: CASSYSRGSADTQYF.

J is TRBJ1-4 and V is TRBV29-1; a possible D gene is TRBD1 (5 bases). CDR1 SQVTM and CDR2 ANQGSEA come from the germline V gene. This CDR3 is built from 14 residues. The ends were cut back, 4 bases at V and 3 bases at J, with 12 bases in the middle. The CDR3 sequence: CSVGGRGANEKLFF. As DNA, the CDR3 is TGCAGCGTTGGGGGTCGGGGGGCTAATGAAAAACTGTTTTTT.

This clonotype was picked up a small number of times. The rearrangement uses TRBV7-9 and TRBJ2-2, with a possible D match to TRBD1 (5 bases). Germline loops: CDR1 SEHNR, CDR2 FQNEAQ (reference sequence). The CDR3 extends over 15 amino acids. With 5 bases removed from V and 6 bases from J, the gap between germline ends came to 16 bases. The CDR3 here is CASSPPGRVAGELFF. DNA of the CDR3: TGTGCCAGCAGCCCGCCCGGCAGGGTCGCCGGGGAGCTGTTTTTT.

This clonotype was counted at least ten times. The rearrangement uses TRBV7-2 and TRBJ1-1; D is possibly TRBD1 (6 bases). The CDR3 length is 16 residues. The germline V and J ends were trimmed by 4 bases and 4 bases, with 19 bases remaining between them. The germline V gene has CDR1 SGHTA and CDR2 FQGNSA. CDR3 bases: TGTGCCAGCAGCTCGAGCGGTGTAGGGGGGAGCACTGAAGCTTTCTTT. This codes for CASSSSGVGGSTEAFF.

In its sample, this clonotype was seen a few times. This chain uses TRBV5-1 with TRBJ2-3; TRBD2 matches at 11 bases. The CDR3 length is 17 residues. V was clipped by 1 base and J by 3 bases; unmatched bases: 7. CDR1 SGHRS and CDR2 YFSETQ come from the germline V gene. Written as DNA, the CDR3 is TGCGCCAGCAGCTTGTTGGGACTAGCGGAGATGACAGATACGCAGTATTTT. This sequence encodes CASSLLGLAEMTDTQYF.

This clonotype has ten or more counts. The chain links TRBV12-3 or TRBV12-4 to TRBJ2-1; 7 nucleotides line up with TRBD1. The V gene end was trimmed by 7 bases and the J gene end by 4 bases; junction bases not matched to a gene: 4. The CDR3 runs to 13 residues. The CDR3 region is CASKGDSYNEQFF. The CDR3 region has the DNA TGTGCCAGCAAAGGGGACAGTTACAATGAGCAGTTCTTC.

This clonotype turned up a few times. V is TRBV24-1 and J is TRBJ1-5, with a tentative D call TRBD1 (5 bases). This CDR3 is 15 amino acids long. The germline V gene has CDR1 KGHDR and CDR2 SFDVKD. The V end was cut by 11 bases, the J end by 2 bases, with 18 bases between. The chain's CDR3 is CAIATSDRGNQPQHF. CDR3 bases: TGTGCCATCGCGACGAGCGACAGAGGCAATCAGCCCCAGCATTTT.

There are a few counts of this clonotype. The chain employs TRBV7-8 and TRBJ2-1; 13 nucleotides line up with TRBD2. CDR3 size: 17 residues. Germline loops: CDR1 SGHVS, CDR2 FQNEAQ. J was trimmed by 9 bases and V by 1 base; bases with no gene match: 9. The CDR3 DNA sequence: TGTGCCAGCAGCTTAGTTCAAAGGACTAGCGGGAGTGGTGAGCAGTTCTTC. This encodes CASSLVQRTSGSGEQFF.

A few counts support this clonotype. The chain uses TRBV20-1 and TRBJ1-1; D may be TRBD1 (5 bases). The CDR3 covers 14 residues. V gave up 3 bases and J gave up 0 bases, with 11 bases separating them. CDR1 and CDR2 from the germline V gene are DFQATT and SNEGSKA (reference sequence). The DNA of the CDR3 is TGCAGTGCTAGGCGGGACTATATGAACACTGAAGCTTTCTTT. Its protein product is CSARRDYMNTEAFF.

This clonotype was observed at least ten times. The V call is TRBV11-1, the J call TRBJ2-1; 7 positions match TRBD1. The CDR3 is 16 residues long. Losses at the gene ends were 5 bases for V and 0 bases for J; bases not matched to a gene: 7. Germline values: CDR1 SGHAT, CDR2 FQDESV (reference sequence). For the CDR3, the DNA is TGTGCCAGCAGCCGTCGACAGGGTAGCTCCTACAATGAGCAGTTCTTC. Translation gives CASSRRQGSSYNEQFF.

This chain uses TRBV7-2 with TRBJ2-1, with a tentative D call TRBD2 (6 bases). This CDR3 region has 15 residues. Germline V gene sequence: CDR1 SGHTA, CDR2 FQGNSA. V lost 1 base and J 5 bases, leaving 12 bases between the germline ends. The CDR3 sequence is CASSLVEGKDNEQFF. In nucleotides, the CDR3 is TGTGCCAGCAGCTTAGTGGAGGGAAAGGACAATGAGCAGTTCTTC. The whole variable domain, filled in from reference TRBV7-2 and TRBJ2-1, reads GAGVSQSPSNKVTEKGKDVELRCDPISGHTALYWYRQSLGQGLEFLIYFQGNSAPDKSGLPSDRFSAERTGGSVSTLTIQRTQQEDSAVYLCASSLVEGKDNEQFFGPGTRLTVL.

The CDR3 sequence is CASSLLWDRGNEQYF. As DNA, the CDR3 is TGTGCCAGCAGTTTATTATGGGACAGGGGTAACGAGCAGTACTTC. The chain employs TRBV28 and TRBJ2-7; 10 bases agree with TRBD1. Germline V gives CDR1 MDHEN, CDR2 SYDVKM. V was pared by 1 base and J by 5 bases, with 5 bases of the junction left unmatched. The CDR3 covers 15 residues.

This clonotype was observed a few times. J is TRBJ2-7 and V is TRBV21-1; TRBD1, the D gene given by the table, was not confirmed from the DNA. TRBV21-1 is reported as a pseudogene. This CDR3 is 14 amino acids long. CDR3 amino acids: CANPKPGGNYEQYF. The DNA for the CDR3 is TGTGCCAACCCCAAGCCAGGAGGCAACTACGAGCAGTACTTC.

In this sample, this clonotype turned up many times. This rearrangement joins TRBV10-1 to TRBJ2-5, with D possibly being TRBD1 or TRBD2 (5 bases each). Trimming cost V 4 bases and J 5 bases, with 14 bases left between them. The germline CDR1 and CDR2 sequences are WNHNN and SYGVQD (reference sequence). The CDR3 has 14 residues. CDR3 sequence reads: CASSGIGALETQYF. The DNA of the CDR3 is TGCGCCAGCAGTGGAATCGGGGCGTTGGAGACCCAGTACTTC.

The sample holds many counts of this clonotype. This chain joins TRBV7-2 and TRBJ1-6; D is unclear. CDR3 length: 13 residues. Germline assignment: CDR1 SGHTA and CDR2 FQGNSA. V gave up 5 bases and J gave up 7 bases, with 9 bases separating them. CDR3 DNA sequence: TGTGCCAGCAGCGTAGGCGGGAATTCACCCCTCCACTTT. It translates to CASSVGGNSPLHF.

The table lists this clonotype with a few counts. The chain uses TRBV2 and TRBJ1-2; TRBD1 agrees at 7 bases. J lost 1 base, V lost 4 bases, and 0 bases had no gene match. CDR3 length: 13 amino acids. CDR1 is SNHLY and CDR2 is FYNNEI in the germline V gene. The CDR3 coding sequence is TGTGCCAGCAGTGGGGACAGTAACTATGGCTACACCTTC. It specifies CASSGDSNYGYTF.

This clonotype was detected a few times. This chain links TRBV6-9 with TRBJ2-3; TRBD2 aligns across 10 bases. Germline CDR1 and CDR2: MNHGY and SVAAGI. V gave up 6 bases and J gave up 0 bases; unmatched junction bases: 3. The CDR3 is 15 amino acids. CDR3 sequence reads: CASSGGLASTDTQYF. The CDR3 DNA reads TGTGCCAGCAGCGGGGGACTAGCGAGCACAGATACGCAGTATTTT.

The CDR3 here is CSVAGQADSGANVLTF. CDR3 nucleotides: TGCAGCGTAGCGGGACAGGCCGACTCTGGGGCCAACGTCCTGACTTTC. This chain uses TRBV29-1 with TRBJ2-6; tentative D call: TRBD1 (8 bases). This CDR3 has 16 residues. Germline V gene data show CDR1 as SQVTM and CDR2 as ANQGSEA. With 6 bases removed from V and 0 bases from J, the gap between germline ends came to 15 bases.

The V gene is TRBV7-9, the J gene TRBJ2-3, with a tentative D call TRBD2 (6 bases). Germline-derived CDR1 and CDR2 are SEHNR and FQNEAQ (reference sequence). The CDR3 runs 16 residues. V was clipped by 5 bases and J by 2 bases, with 17 bases between them. CDR3 in DNA: TGTGCCAGCAGCCGCGAGTATAGCGGACTCACAGATACGCAGTATTTT. This translates into CASSREYSGLTDTQYF. The full variable domain, in which reference TRBV7-9 and TRBJ2-3 provide the parts outside the CDR3, is DTGVSQNPRHKITKRGQNVTFRCDPISEHNRLYWYRQTLGQGPEFLTYFQNEAQLEKSRLLSDRFSAERPKGSFSTLEIQRTEQGDSAMYLCASSREYSGLTDTQYFGPGTRLTVL.

This clonotype was observed a handful of times. This chain connects TRBV15 to TRBJ2-7; 7 bases match TRBD1. Germline V lookup: CDR1 LNHNV, CDR2 YYDKDF (reference sequence). The CDR3 covers 16 residues. After removal of 0 bases from V and 5 bases from J, the junction contained 10 bases not matched to a gene. The CDR3, as DNA: TGTGCCACCAGCAGAGAACTCGGGACAGTGGTAAACGAGCAGTACTTC. As protein: CATSRELGTVVNEQYF.

There are many counts of this clonotype. The V and J genes are TRBV5-1 and TRBJ1-1, with D unresolved. The length of the CDR3 is 13 residues. V lost 6 bases and J lost 10, with 19 bases in between. Germline V gene sequence: CDR1 SGHRS, CDR2 YFSETQ. The CDR3 here is CASTLGGAGGAFF. CDR3 coding DNA: TGCGCCAGCACCCTAGGTGGTGCAGGAGGAGCTTTCTTT. Combining the CDR3 with reference TRBV5-1 and TRBJ1-1 gives the whole variable domain KAGVTQTPRYLIKTRGQQVTLSCSPISGHRSVSWYQQTPGQGLQFLFEYFSETQRNKGNFPGRFSGRQFSNSRSEMNVSTLELGDSALYLCASTLGGAGGAFFGQGTRLTVV.

The V and J genes are TRBV5-1 and TRBJ1-4; D is uncertain. Per germline, CDR1 SGHRS and CDR2 YFSETQ. The CDR3 is 15 residues long. With 6 bases removed from V and 5 bases from J, the gap between germline ends came to 17 bases. The CDR3 loop is CASNPAGQQNEKLFF. CDR3 coding DNA: TGCGCCAGCAACCCCGCCGGCCAGCAAAATGAAAAACTGTTTTTT.